This passage covers 21 T cell receptor beta chains from one sample sequenced in a study of T cell repertoires in aging, cancer and after chemotherapy. A mixed TRB-A/B primer pool amplified rearranged TRB by multiplex touch-down PCR. TCRdb re-called the multiplex PCR reads with MiXCR, one entry per CDR3 protein. The data hold 4,000 or so distinct CDR3 sequences, with more than 20% observed a single time. The template was genomic DNA from peripheral blood, not RNA. Sequencing was done on a sample of blood. The receptors shown here come from a human donor in good health. The donor label of this sample is uncertain.

On this clonotype: This may come from a read error, since a much larger clone is one base off. The V gene is TRBV30, the J gene TRBJ1-5; D remains ambiguous. The CDR3 runs 13 residues. CDR1 GTSNPN and CDR2 SVGIG come from the germline V gene (reference sequence). This CDR3 reads CAWSVASKQPQHF. CDR3 coding DNA: TGTGCCTGGAGTGTAGCCAGCAAACAGCCCCAGCATTTT.

This chain joins TRBV20-1 and TRBJ2-2; the D gene is possibly TRBD1 (6 bases). This CDR3 region has 14 residues. The V and J ends lost 5 bases and 1 base respectively, with 11 bases between them. Germline lookup yields CDR1 DFQATT and CDR2 SNEGSKA (reference sequence). The CDR3 DNA is TGCAGTGCTGTTGACAGGTTGAACACCGGGGAGCTGTTTTTT. This encodes CSAVDRLNTGELFF.

As concerns this clonotype: Given a much more abundant clone one base away, this may be a read error. The chain uses TRBV19 and TRBJ1-5, with D unresolved. Germline V gene lookup returns CDR1 LNHDA and CDR2 SQIVND (reference sequence). The CDR3 spans 17 residues. The CDR3 sequence is CASSIVGSIYSNQSQHF. The CDR3 bases are TGTGCCAGTAGTATAGTGGGCAGCATCTATAGCAATCAGTCCCAGCATTTT. The complete variable domain, with remaining parts taken from reference TRBV19 and TRBJ1-5, reads DGGITQSPKYLFRKEGQNVTLSCEQNLNHDAMYWYRQDPGQGLRLIYYSQIVNDFQKGDIAEGYSVSREKKESFPLTVTSAQKNPTAFYLCASSIVGSIYSNQSQHFGDGTRLSIL.

In this sample, this clonotype turned up a few times. The chain has TRBV6-2 or TRBV6-3 and TRBJ2-7; 16 positions match TRBD2. Germline values: CDR1 MNHEY, CDR2 SVGEGT. Trimming cost V 6 bases and J 4 bases; bases outside gene matches: 15. The CDR3 loop spans 19 amino acids. CDR3 protein: CASREPGLAGGPNPYEQYF. The CDR3 coding sequence is TGTGCCAGCAGGGAACCGGGACTAGCGGGAGGGCCCAACCCGTACGAGCAGTACTTC.

By proportion, this clonotype is medium-sized (0.01 to 0.1%). This sequence joins TRBV20-1 and TRBJ1-5, with a tentative D call TRBD1 (5 bases). Trimming pared 5 bases from V and 5 bases from J, leaving 19 bases between. The CDR3 is 15 residues long. Germline lookup yields CDR1 DFQATT and CDR2 SNEGSKA (reference sequence). CDR3 in amino acids: CSAGTHQAGDQPQHF. DNA for the CDR3: TGCAGTGCTGGGACTCACCAGGCGGGCGATCAGCCCCAGCATTTT.

The rearrangement joins TRBV4-2 to TRBJ2-7; D perhaps matches TRBD1 (5 bases). Per germline, CDR1 LGHNA and CDR2 YNFKEQ. The ends were cut back, 0 bases at V and 6 bases at J, with 9 bases in the middle. The CDR3 extends over 13 amino acids. As DNA, the CDR3 is TGTGCCAGCAGCCAAGAACAGGCCGGCGAGCAGTACTTC. This codes for CASSQEQAGEQYF.

The chain links TRBV24-1 to TRBJ1-3; tentatively, D is TRBD1 (6 bases). V was cut by 3 bases and J by 3 bases, with 14 bases left in between. This CDR3 is built from 16 residues. The V gene's germline CDR1 is KGHDR and CDR2 SFDVKD. The CDR3 coding sequence is TGTGCCACCAGTGATACCGGGACAAGAAATGGAAACACCATATATTTT. Translating it yields CATSDTGTRNGNTIYF.

This clonotype is labeled as medium-sized. The chain joins TRBV18 to TRBJ1-1; tentative D call: TRBD1 (5 bases). The V gene lost 4 bases and the J gene lost 3 bases, with 18 bases spanning the gap. Per the germline V gene, CDR1 is KGHSH and CDR2 is LQKENI. This CDR3 is built from 16 residues. The CDR3 coding sequence is TGTGCCAGCTCACAGCTTCCAGGGCGAAGGGACACTGAAGCTTTCTTT. Translating it yields CASSQLPGRRDTEAFF.

The sample holds a few counts of this clonotype. This rearrangement joins TRBV7-2 to TRBJ1-3; D is unresolved. Trimming stripped 6 bases from V and 0 bases from J, with 9 bases between. CDR1 is SGHTA, CDR2 FQGNSA, per germline. The CDR3 is made up of 14 amino acids. Here the CDR3 DNA reads TGTGCCAGCAGAGGAGGGATCTCTGGAAACACCATATATTTT. Encoded protein: CASRGGISGNTIYF.

Relative to its sample, this clonotype is medium-sized. The V call is TRBV27, the J call TRBJ1-6; TRBD1 matches at 8 bases. V gave up 6 bases and J gave up 5 bases; unmatched junction bases: 12. Germline V gene lookup returns CDR1 MNHEY and CDR2 SMNVEV (reference sequence). The CDR3 runs to 17 residues. The CDR3 DNA sequence: TGTGCCAGCAGCAAACTTTGGACAGGGCCCGATAATTCACCCCTCCACTTT. Translating gives CASSKLWTGPDNSPLHF.

This clonotype is medium-sized. This sequence joins TRBV30 and TRBJ1-4; D gene unclear. Germline-derived CDR1 and CDR2 are GTSNPN and SVGIG (reference sequence). The CDR3 spans 15 residues. V was trimmed by 4 bases and J by 3 bases, leaving 15 bases between them. This chain's CDR3 is CAWKSAMVPNEKLFF. The CDR3 nucleotides are TGTGCCTGGAAGTCCGCGATGGTCCCTAATGAAAAACTGTTTTTT.

The chain couples TRBV5-6 to TRBJ2-7; the D is unclear. There are 9 residues in the CDR3. V was cut by 7 bases and J by 6 bases, with 5 bases left in between. CDR1 is SGHDT and CDR2 is YYEEEE in the germline V gene. In DNA form, the CDR3 reads TGTGCCAGCCCCGGCGAGCAGTACTTC. Residues: CASPGEQYF.

V and J are TRBV6-2 or TRBV6-3 and TRBJ1-1; possibly TRBD1 for D (6 bases). V lost 5 bases and J lost 3, with 22 bases in between. The CDR3 sequence is 17 residues long. Germline V lookup: CDR1 MNHEY, CDR2 SVGEGT. CDR3 amino acids: CASSPSGRGGYYTEAFF. Written as DNA, the CDR3 is TGTGCCAGCAGTCCAAGCGGGAGGGGGGGGTACTACACTGAAGCTTTCTTT.

This clonotype came up a few times. The chain joins TRBV6-4 to TRBJ2-3, with 9 bases lining up with TRBD1. The germline CDR1 and CDR2 sequences are MRHNA and SNTAGT. The CDR3 loop spans 15 amino acids. Unmatched junction bases numbered 9, after V lost 5 bases and J lost 6 bases. In nucleotides, the CDR3 is TGTGCCAGCAGTAGGACAGGGGATTATTTGGATACGCAGTATTTT. Protein product: CASSRTGDYLDTQYF.

The chain has TRBV27 and TRBJ1-4; D possibly corresponds to TRBD1 (5 bases). V lost 6 bases and J 8 bases, leaving 19 bases between the germline ends. The CDR3 covers 15 residues. Germline V gene lookup returns CDR1 MNHEY and CDR2 SMNVEV (reference sequence). Written as DNA, the CDR3 is TGTGCCAGCAGCCCGCTGGGGGGGAGAGGGGAAAAACTGTTTTTT. Its translation: CASSPLGGRGEKLFF.

This clonotype showed up just a few times. The V call is TRBV2, the J call TRBJ2-7; 7 bases are a match to TRBD1. There are 15 residues in the CDR3. CDR1 and CDR2 from the germline V gene are SNHLY and FYNNEI. V lost 6 bases and J lost 1; bases outside the gene matches: 9. The CDR3 DNA reads as TGTGCCAGCAGCCGAGGACAGGAGACTTCCTACGAGCAGTACTTC. Protein product: CASSRGQETSYEQYF.

The V call is TRBV20-1, the J call TRBJ1-5, with D possibly TRBD1 on 6 matching bases. The CDR3 sequence is 15 residues long. The germline CDR1 and CDR2 sequences are DFQATT and SNEGSKA (reference sequence). Between the trimmed V and J ends, which lost 1 base and 2 bases, there was a span of 12 bases. The CDR3 here is CSARAGSGGNQPQHF. CDR3 nucleotide sequence: TGCAGTGCTAGAGCAGGGTCAGGGGGCAATCAGCCCCAGCATTTT.

In the case of this clonotype: This could be a read error, since a much larger clone is one nucleotide away. The gene calls are TRBV19 and TRBJ2-7, with a possible D match to TRBD2 (5 bases). This CDR3 has 16 residues. Germline V gene sequence: CDR1 LNHDA, CDR2 SQIVND (reference sequence). Trimming stripped 5 bases from V and 0 bases from J, with 17 bases between. The CDR3 reads CASSPRGTEYSYEQYF. The DNA of the CDR3 is TGTGCCAGTAGTCCCCGGGGAACGGAGTACTCCTACGAGCAGTACTTC.

This clonotype has more than one count but fewer than ten. The chain links TRBV5-4 to TRBJ2-7; TRBD2 matches at 7 bases. Germline CDR1 is SGHNT and CDR2 is YYREEE (reference sequence). The length of the CDR3 is 13 residues. J was trimmed by 3 bases and V by 2 bases; bases with no gene match: 2. CDR3 DNA sequence: TGTGCCAGCAGCTTCGGCGGGAGCTACGAGCAGTACTTC. Translation: CASSFGGSYEQYF. Supplemented by reference TRBV5-4 and TRBJ2-7, the full variable domain reads ETGVTQSPTHLIKTRGQQVTLRCSSQSGHNTVSWYQQALGQGPQFIFQYYREEENGRGNFPPRFSGLQFPNYSSELNVNALELDDSALYLCASSFGGSYEQYFGPGTRLTVT.

This clonotype was observed a few times. The chain links TRBV14 to TRBJ1-1, with unresolved D. The CDR3 spans 14 residues. Germline CDR1 is SGHDN and CDR2 is FVKESK. The V end was cut by 0 bases, the J end by 1 base, with 6 bases between. As DNA, the CDR3 is TGTGCCAGCAGCCAAGAGATCGGGAACACTGAAGCTTTCTTT. It codes for CASSQEIGNTEAFF.

As for this clonotype: A read error is possible here, since a much larger clone lies one base away. The CDR3 nucleotides are TGTGCCTGTAGTCGACAGGGGGCGAATCAGCCCCAGCATTTT. Its translation: CACSRQGANQPQHF. This sequence joins TRBV19 and TRBJ1-5, with 10 bases identical to TRBD1. The V gene's germline CDR1 is LNHDA and CDR2 SQIVND (reference sequence). The CDR3 contains 14 residues. Drawing the rest from reference TRBV19 and TRBJ1-5, the complete variable domain is DGGITQSPKYLFRKEGQNVTLSCEQNLNHDAMYWYRQDPGQGLRLIYYSQIVNDFQKGDIAEGYSVSREKKESFPLTVTSAQKNPTAFYLCACSRQGANQPQHFGDGTRLSIL.